The 20 T cell receptor beta chains presented below share a single source sample, sequenced in a study of response to subunit inactivated influenza vaccine. TCRdb re-derived calls from the RT-PCR reads in MiXCR, one entry per CDR3 protein. The sample consists of 600,000 to 700,000 distinct CDR3 sequences, around 15% of them appearing once. This specimen was PBMCs from blood, taken around two weeks before vaccination. These receptors were collected from a man in his fifties or sixties who received an inactivated influenza vaccine.

This clonotype was seen a few times. The chain recombines TRBV2 with TRBJ2-7, with a weak D call TRBD1 (5 bases). There are 14 residues in the CDR3. The germline V gene encodes CDR1 SNHLY and CDR2 FYNNEI. Between the trimmed V and J ends, which lost 10 bases and 4 bases, there was a span of 20 bases. The CDR3 coding sequence is TGTGCCACCTACAGGAGTTCCTTGAGGTACGAGCAGTACTTC. It specifies CATYRSSLRYEQYF.

CDR3 sequence reads: CASSLLAGGPESTDTQYF. Here the CDR3 DNA reads TGTGCCAGCAGCTTACTAGCGGGAGGGCCAGAGAGCACAGATACGCAGTATTTT. The rearrangement joins TRBV11-1 to TRBJ2-3; 12 nucleotides match TRBD2. Germline CDR1 reads SGHAT; CDR2 reads FQDESV (reference sequence). The CDR3 contains 18 residues. With V trimmed by 2 bases and J by 0 bases, 6 bases remained unmatched.

The chain combines TRBV7-6 with TRBJ2-3, with 13 bases aligning to TRBD2. The length of the CDR3 is 17 residues. The trim removed 5 bases at V and 0 bases at J, leaving 5 bases unmatched. CDR1 and CDR2 (germline): SGHVS, FNYEAQ. The CDR3 region is CASSLGTSGVSTDTQYF. As DNA, the CDR3 is TGTGCCAGCAGCCTTGGGACTAGCGGGGTTAGCACAGATACGCAGTATTTT.

The V gene is TRBV12-3 or TRBV12-4, the J gene TRBJ2-7; D gene unclear. Trimming pared 4 bases from V and 9 bases from J, leaving 13 bases between. The CDR3 totals 12 residues. This chain's CDR3 is CASSSSPHGQYF. The CDR3 region has the DNA TGTGCCAGCAGTTCCTCCCCCCACGGGCAGTACTTC.

This clonotype has only a few counts. The chain uses TRBV29-1 and TRBJ1-4; TRBD1 agrees at 8 bases. The CDR3 spans 15 residues. V shed 4 bases, J shed 1 base, and the junction held 5 bases outside the gene matches. CDR1 and CDR2 from the germline V gene are SQVTM and ANQGSEA. CDR3 DNA: TGCAGCGTTGGGCAGGGGGCGTTAACTAATGAAAAACTGTTTTTT. It codes for CSVGQGALTNEKLFF.

The V call is TRBV7-2, the J call TRBJ2-2, with D unclear. V lost 5 bases to trimming and J lost 6 bases, with 10 bases between them. CDR3 length: 13 amino acids. Germline-derived CDR1 and CDR2 are SGHTA and FQGNSA. The CDR3 spells CASSPRSAGELFF. Here the CDR3 DNA reads TGTGCCAGCAGCCCTCGGTCGGCCGGGGAGCTGTTTTTT.

The chain couples TRBV29-1 to TRBJ2-1; 10 bases map to TRBD1. The CDR3 runs to 15 residues. V lost 6 bases to trimming and J lost 8 bases; unmatched junction nucleotides: 13. From germline, CDR1 is SQVTM and CDR2 ANQGSEA. For the CDR3, the DNA is TGCAGCGTGGCGAAAGGGACAGGGGTTGTCGATGAGCAGTTCTTC. It encodes CSVAKGTGVVDEQFF.

Here the CDR3 reads CASGGQLYTGELFF. CDR3 DNA: TGTGCCAGCGGAGGACAGTTATACACCGGGGAGCTGTTTTTT. The chain is built from TRBV6-2 or TRBV6-3 and TRBJ2-2, with TRBD1 as a possible D gene (6 bases). Trimming left V 8 bases short and J 3 bases short, with 13 bases between. Per the germline V gene, CDR1 is MNHEY and CDR2 is SVGEGT. CDR3 length: 14 residues.

The chain recombines TRBV4-2 with TRBJ1-5, with D unresolved. This CDR3 has 13 residues. V shed 1 base and J shed 5 bases, with 6 bases lying between them. Germline CDR1 and CDR2: LGHNA and YNFKEQ. DNA for the CDR3: TGTGCCAGCAGCCAAGCTATGGATCAGCCCCAGCATTTT. Translating it yields CASSQAMDQPQHF.

The chain combines TRBV7-9 with TRBJ2-3; 8 positions match TRBD1. The CDR3 has 14 residues. V lost 9 bases to trimming and J lost 1 base; unmatched junction nucleotides: 6. Germline assignment: CDR1 SEHNR and CDR2 FQNEAQ (reference sequence). CDR3 nucleotide sequence: TGTGCCAGTTTACCGGGACAGGGCACAGATACGCAGTATTTT. Its translation is CASLPGQGTDTQYF. The full variable domain, rest sourced from reference TRBV7-9 and TRBJ2-3, is DTGVSQNPRHKITKRGQNVTFRCDPISEHNRLYWYRQTLGQGPEFLTYFQNEAQLEKSRLLSDRFSAERPKGSFSTLEIQRTEQGDSAMYLCASLPGQGTDTQYFGPGTRLTVL.

The J gene is TRBJ2-1, the V gene TRBV6-2 or TRBV6-3; 9 bases line up with TRBD2. Germline CDR1 and CDR2: MNHEY and SVGEGT. The CDR3 has 17 amino acids. After removal of 0 bases from V and 2 bases from J, the junction contained 5 bases not matched to a gene. The CDR3 DNA reads as TGTGCCAGCAGTTACTCGACCGGCGGGGGGGCCTACAATGAGCAGTTCTTC. Its protein is CASSYSTGGGAYNEQFF.

This clonotype was detected ten times or more. The chain links TRBV5-1 to TRBJ2-1; D might be TRBD2 (5 bases). Germline loops: CDR1 SGHRS, CDR2 YFSETQ. Trimming took off 2 bases at V and 7 bases at J, with 16 bases between the two ends. The CDR3 is made up of 15 amino acids. Written as DNA, the CDR3 is TGCGCCAGCAGCTTAATGCCCGAGGGTATGAATGAGCAGTTCTTC. Translating gives CASSLMPEGMNEQFF.

The rearrangement uses TRBV3-1 and TRBJ1-6; 7 nucleotides match TRBD1. Trimming at V came to 2 bases and at J to 13 bases, leaving 8 bases not matched to a gene. CDR1 LGHDT and CDR2 YNNKEL come from the germline V gene (reference sequence). This CDR3 contains 14 residues. CDR3 in amino acids: CASSQRTGASPLHF. CDR3 nucleotide sequence: TGTGCCAGCAGCCAAAGGACAGGAGCATCCCCCCTCCACTTT.

The chain uses TRBV10-2 and TRBJ2-6, with TRBD1 matching 7 bases. The junction had 11 bases not matched to a gene; V was cut back by 6 bases and J by 0 bases. The germline CDR1 and CDR2 sequences are WSHSY and SAAADI. The CDR3 is 18 residues long. The CDR3 nucleotides are TGCGCCAGCAGGAGGGGGACAGTACCCAACTCTGGGGCCAACGTCCTGACTTTC. It is translated as CASRRGTVPNSGANVLTF.

This clonotype appeared a few times. The chain has TRBV7-2 and TRBJ2-3; 8 positions match TRBD2. Looked up from germline, CDR1 is SGHTA and CDR2 is FQGNSA. The CDR3 sequence is 17 residues long. J was trimmed by 1 base and V by 5 bases; bases with no gene match: 11. This CDR3 reads CASSAMFAGGGTDTQYF. CDR3 nucleotide sequence: TGTGCCAGCAGCGCAATGTTCGCGGGGGGCGGCACAGATACGCAGTATTTT.

The V gene is TRBV12-3 or TRBV12-4, the J gene TRBJ2-1, with a possible D match to TRBD1 (5 bases). V gave up 5 bases and J gave up 3 bases, with 14 bases separating them. This CDR3 has 15 residues. CDR3 in amino acids: CASSPTRALYNEQFF. The DNA of the CDR3 is TGTGCCAGCAGTCCCACCAGGGCCCTCTACAATGAGCAGTTCTTC.

This clonotype was seen more than once but under ten times. The rearrangement uses TRBV5-6 and TRBJ2-1, with 7 bases matching TRBD2. Germline assignment: CDR1 SGHDT and CDR2 YYEEEE. This CDR3 contains 12 residues. Germline trimming cut 3 bases from V and 11 bases from J; bases unmatched to any gene: 5. The CDR3 region is CASSWGREQQFF. The CDR3 DNA reads as TGTGCCAGCAGCTGGGGGAGGGAGCAGCAGTTCTTC.

A few counts support this clonotype. This chain joins TRBV6-2 or TRBV6-3 and TRBJ2-6; unclear D gene. The germline V and J ends were trimmed by 8 bases and 4 bases, with 6 bases remaining between them. The germline gives CDR1 MNHEY, CDR2 SVGEGT. The CDR3 is made up of 12 amino acids. This CDR3 is CASARGANVLTF. CDR3 nucleotide sequence: TGTGCCAGCGCTCGGGGGGCCAACGTCCTGACTTTC.

This clonotype has a count of ten or more. The chain uses TRBV12-3 or TRBV12-4 and TRBJ2-4, with D tentatively TRBD1 (5 bases). The CDR3 spans 15 residues. Trimming removed 4 bases at V and 7 bases at J, with 17 bases between. The DNA for the CDR3 is TGTGCCAGCAGTTCAATGACAGATTTCCGTAACATTCAGTACTTC. Residues: CASSSMTDFRNIQYF.

V usage is TRBV29-1 and J usage is TRBJ2-5; 7 bases match TRBD2. The CDR3 consists of 13 residues. V lost 4 bases, J lost 4 bases, and 6 bases stayed unmatched. The V gene's germline CDR1 is SQVTM and CDR2 ANQGSEA. CDR3 in DNA: TGCAGCGTTGCAGGCGGGAGTTCAGAGACCCAGTACTTC. It yields the protein CSVAGGSSETQYF.